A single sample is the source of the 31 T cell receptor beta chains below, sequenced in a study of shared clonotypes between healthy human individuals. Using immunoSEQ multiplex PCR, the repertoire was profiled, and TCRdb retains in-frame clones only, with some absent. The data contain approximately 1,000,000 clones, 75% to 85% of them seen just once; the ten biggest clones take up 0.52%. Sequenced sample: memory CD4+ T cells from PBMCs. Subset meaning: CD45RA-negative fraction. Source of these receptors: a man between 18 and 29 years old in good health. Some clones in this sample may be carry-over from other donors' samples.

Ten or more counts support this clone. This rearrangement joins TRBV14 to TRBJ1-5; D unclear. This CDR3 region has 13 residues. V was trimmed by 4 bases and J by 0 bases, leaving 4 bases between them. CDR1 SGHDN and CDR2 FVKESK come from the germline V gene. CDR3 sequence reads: CASSRNSNQPQHF. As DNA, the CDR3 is TGTGCCAGCAGCCGAAATAGCAATCAGCCCCAGCATTTT.

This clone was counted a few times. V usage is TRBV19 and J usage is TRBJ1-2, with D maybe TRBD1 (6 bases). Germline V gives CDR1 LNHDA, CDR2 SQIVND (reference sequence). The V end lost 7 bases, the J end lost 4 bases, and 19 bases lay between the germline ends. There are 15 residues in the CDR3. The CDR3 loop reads CASTNLYGGSYGYTF. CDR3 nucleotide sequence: TGTGCCAGTACCAACCTTTACGGGGGCTCCTATGGCTACACCTTC.

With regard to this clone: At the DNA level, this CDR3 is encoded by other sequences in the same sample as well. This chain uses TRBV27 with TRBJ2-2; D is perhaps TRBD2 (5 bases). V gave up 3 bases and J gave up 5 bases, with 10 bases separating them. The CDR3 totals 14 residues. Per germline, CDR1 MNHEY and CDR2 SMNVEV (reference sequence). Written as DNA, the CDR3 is TGTGCCAGCAGTTTTAGGGAGTTTACCGGGGAGCTGTTTTTT. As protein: CASSFREFTGELFF.

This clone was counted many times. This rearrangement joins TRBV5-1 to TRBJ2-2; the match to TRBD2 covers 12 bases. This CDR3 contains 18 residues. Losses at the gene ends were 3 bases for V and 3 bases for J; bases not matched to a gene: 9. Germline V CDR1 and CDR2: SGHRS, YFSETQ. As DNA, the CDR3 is TGCGCCAGCAGCTCTGCCGGGACTAGCGGGCCTGACACCGGGGAGCTGTTTTTT. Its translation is CASSSAGTSGPDTGELFF. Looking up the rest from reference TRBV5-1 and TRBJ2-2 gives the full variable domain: KAGVTQTPRYLIKTRGQQVTLSCSPISGHRSVSWYQQTPGQGLQFLFEYFSETQRNKGNFPGRFSGRQFSNSRSEMNVSTLELGDSALYLCASSSAGTSGPDTGELFFGEGSRLTVL.

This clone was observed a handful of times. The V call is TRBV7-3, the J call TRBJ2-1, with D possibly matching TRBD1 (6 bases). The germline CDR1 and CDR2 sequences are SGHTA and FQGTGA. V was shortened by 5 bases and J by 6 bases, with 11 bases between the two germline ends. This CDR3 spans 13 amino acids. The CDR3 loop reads CASSADRFNEQFF. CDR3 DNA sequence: TGTGCCAGCAGCGCGGACAGATTCAATGAGCAGTTCTTC.

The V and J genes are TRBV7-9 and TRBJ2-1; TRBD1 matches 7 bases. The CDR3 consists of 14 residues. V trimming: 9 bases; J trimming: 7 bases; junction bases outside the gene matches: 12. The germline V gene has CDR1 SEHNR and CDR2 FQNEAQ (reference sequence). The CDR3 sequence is CASSTTQGENEQFF. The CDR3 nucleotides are TGTGCCAGTTCCACAACTCAGGGGGAGAATGAGCAGTTCTTC.

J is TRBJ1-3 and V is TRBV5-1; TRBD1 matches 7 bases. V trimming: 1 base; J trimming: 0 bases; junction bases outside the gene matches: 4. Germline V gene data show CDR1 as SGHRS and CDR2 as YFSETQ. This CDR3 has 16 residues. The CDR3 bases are TGCGCCAGCAGCTTGCAGGGGGTGGACTCTGGAAACACCATATATTTT. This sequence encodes CASSLQGVDSGNTIYF.

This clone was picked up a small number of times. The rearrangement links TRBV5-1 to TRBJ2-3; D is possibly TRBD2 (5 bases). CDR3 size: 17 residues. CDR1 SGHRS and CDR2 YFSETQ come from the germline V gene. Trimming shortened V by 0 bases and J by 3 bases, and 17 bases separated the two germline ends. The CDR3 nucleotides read TGCGCCAGCAGCTTGGCGGCAATATCAGGCGGGACAGATACGCAGTATTTT. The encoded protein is CASSLAAISGGTDTQYF.

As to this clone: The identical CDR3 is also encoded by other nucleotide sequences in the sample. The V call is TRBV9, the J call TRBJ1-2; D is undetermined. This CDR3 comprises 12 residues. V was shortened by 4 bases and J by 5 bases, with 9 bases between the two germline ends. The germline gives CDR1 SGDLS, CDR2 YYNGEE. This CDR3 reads CASSPALYGYTF. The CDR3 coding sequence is TGTGCCAGCAGCCCCGCCCTATATGGCTACACCTTC.

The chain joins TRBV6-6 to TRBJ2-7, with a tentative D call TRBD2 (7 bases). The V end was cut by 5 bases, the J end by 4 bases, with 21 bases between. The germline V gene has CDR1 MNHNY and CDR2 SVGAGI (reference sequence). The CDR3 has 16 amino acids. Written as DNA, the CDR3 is TGTGCCAGCAGTGGGACTTGGGGGGGGCAAACGTACGAGCAGTACTTC. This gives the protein CASSGTWGGQTYEQYF.

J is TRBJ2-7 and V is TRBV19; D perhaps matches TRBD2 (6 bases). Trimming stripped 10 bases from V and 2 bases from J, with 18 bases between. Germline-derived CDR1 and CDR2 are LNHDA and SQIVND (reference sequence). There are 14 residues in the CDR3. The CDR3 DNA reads TGTGCCACCCATGTTGGGGGGATCCCCTACGAGCAGTACTTC. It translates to CATHVGGIPYEQYF.

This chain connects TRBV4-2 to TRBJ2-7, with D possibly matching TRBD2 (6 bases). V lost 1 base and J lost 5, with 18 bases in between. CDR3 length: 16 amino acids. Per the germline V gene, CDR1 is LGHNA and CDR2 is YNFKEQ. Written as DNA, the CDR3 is TGTGCCAGCAGCCAAGGGGTATGGGGGGAGAGGGACGAGCAGTACTTC. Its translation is CASSQGVWGERDEQYF.

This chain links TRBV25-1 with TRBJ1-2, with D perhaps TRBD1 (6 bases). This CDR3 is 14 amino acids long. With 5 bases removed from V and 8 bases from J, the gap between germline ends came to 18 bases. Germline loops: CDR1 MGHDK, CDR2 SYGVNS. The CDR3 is CASSFGGAARGYTF. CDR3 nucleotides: TGTGCCAGCAGTTTCGGGGGCGCCGCTCGAGGCTACACCTTC.

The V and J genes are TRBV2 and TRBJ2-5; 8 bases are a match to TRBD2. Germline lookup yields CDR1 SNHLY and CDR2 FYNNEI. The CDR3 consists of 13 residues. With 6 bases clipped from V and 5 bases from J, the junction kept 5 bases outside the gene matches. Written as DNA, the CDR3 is TGTGCCAGCAGCACCCAGCGGGGGGAGACCCAGTACTTC. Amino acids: CASSTQRGETQYF.

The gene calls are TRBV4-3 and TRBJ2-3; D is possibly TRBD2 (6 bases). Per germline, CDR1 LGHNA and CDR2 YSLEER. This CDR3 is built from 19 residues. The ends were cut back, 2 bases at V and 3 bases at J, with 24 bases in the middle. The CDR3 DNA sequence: TGCGCCAGCAGCCAACGATCTTCTCTGAGGGGCGCGGGGACAGATACGCAGTATTTT. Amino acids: CASSQRSSLRGAGTDTQYF.

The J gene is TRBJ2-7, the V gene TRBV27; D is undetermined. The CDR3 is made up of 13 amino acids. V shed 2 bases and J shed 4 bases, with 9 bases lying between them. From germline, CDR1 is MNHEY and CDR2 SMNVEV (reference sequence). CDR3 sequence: CASSLPPAYEQYF. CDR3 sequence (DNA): TGTGCCAGCAGTTTACCTCCAGCGTACGAGCAGTACTTC.

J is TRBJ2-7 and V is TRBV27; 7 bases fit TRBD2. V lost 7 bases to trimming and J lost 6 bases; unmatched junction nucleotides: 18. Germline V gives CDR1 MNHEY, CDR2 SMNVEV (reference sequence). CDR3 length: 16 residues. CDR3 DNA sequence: TGTGCCAGCAATAAAATTTCCCCGGGACTAAGTTCCGAGCAGTACTTC. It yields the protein CASNKISPGLSSEQYF.

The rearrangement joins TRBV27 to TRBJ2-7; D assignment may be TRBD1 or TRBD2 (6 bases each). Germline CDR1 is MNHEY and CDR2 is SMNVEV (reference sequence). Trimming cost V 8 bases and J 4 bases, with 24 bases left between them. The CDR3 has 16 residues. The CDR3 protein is CASRILAGGTQYEQYF. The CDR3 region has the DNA TGTGCCAGCCGTATACTCGCGGGCGGGACACAATACGAGCAGTACTTC.

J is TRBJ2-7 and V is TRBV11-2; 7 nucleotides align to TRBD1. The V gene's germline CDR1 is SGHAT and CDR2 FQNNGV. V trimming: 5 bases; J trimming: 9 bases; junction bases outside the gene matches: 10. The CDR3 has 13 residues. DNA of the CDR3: TGTGCCAGCAGCCCCTCCGACAGGGCGGGGCAGTACTTC. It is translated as CASSPSDRAGQYF.

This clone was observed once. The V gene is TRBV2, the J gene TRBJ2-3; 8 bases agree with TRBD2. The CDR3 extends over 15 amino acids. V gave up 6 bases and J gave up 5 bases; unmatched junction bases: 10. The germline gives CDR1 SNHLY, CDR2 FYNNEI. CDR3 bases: TGTGCCAGCAGGGCGAGTAGCGGGGCAGGAGATACGCAGTATTTT. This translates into CASRASSGAGDTQYF.

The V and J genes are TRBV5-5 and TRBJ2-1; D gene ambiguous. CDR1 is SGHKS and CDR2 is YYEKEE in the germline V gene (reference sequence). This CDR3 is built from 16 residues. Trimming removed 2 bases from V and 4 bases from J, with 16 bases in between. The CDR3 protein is CASSFGWTAEYNEQFF. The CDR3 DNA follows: TGTGCCAGCAGCTTTGGGTGGACGGCAGAATACAATGAGCAGTTCTTC.

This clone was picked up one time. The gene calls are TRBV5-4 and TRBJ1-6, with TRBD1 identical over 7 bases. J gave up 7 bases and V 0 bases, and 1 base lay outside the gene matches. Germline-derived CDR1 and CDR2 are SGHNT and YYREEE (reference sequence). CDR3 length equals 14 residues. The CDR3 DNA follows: TGTGCCAGCAGCTTGGACAGGGGAAATTCACCCCTCCACTTT. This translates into CASSLDRGNSPLHF.

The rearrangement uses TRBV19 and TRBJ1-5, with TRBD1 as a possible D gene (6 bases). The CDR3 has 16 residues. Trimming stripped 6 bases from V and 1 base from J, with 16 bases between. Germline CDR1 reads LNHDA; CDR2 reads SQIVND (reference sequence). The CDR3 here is CASRPLQGYSNQPQHF. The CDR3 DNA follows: TGTGCCAGTAGGCCGTTACAGGGATACAGCAATCAGCCCCAGCATTTT.

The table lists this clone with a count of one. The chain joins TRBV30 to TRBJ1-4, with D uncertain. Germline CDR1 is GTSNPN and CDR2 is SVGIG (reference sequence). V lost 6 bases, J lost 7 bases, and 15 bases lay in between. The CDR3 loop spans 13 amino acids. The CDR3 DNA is TGTGCCTGCCATCCCTCCTGGAGTGAAAAACTGTTTTTT. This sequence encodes CACHPSWSEKLFF.

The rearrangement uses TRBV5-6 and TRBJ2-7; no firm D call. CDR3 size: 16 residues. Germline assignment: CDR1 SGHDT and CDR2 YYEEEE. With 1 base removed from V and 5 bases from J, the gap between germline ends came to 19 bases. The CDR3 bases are TGTGCCAGCAGCTTGAGGTCCTTCCGCGGAAGTCACGAGCAGTACTTC. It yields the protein CASSLRSFRGSHEQYF.

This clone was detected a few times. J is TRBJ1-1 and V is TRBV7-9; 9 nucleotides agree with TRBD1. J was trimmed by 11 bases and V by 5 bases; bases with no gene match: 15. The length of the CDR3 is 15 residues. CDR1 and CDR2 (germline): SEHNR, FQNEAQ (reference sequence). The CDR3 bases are TGTGCCAGCAGCCCATGGACAGGGGTTACTTTGGAGGCTTTCTTT. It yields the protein CASSPWTGVTLEAFF.

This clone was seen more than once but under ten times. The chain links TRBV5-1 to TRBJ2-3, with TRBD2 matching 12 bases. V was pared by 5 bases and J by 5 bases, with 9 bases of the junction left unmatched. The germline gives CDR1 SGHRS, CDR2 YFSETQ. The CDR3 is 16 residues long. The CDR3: CASSLAPGLAGDTQYF. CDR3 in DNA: TGCGCCAGCAGTTTAGCTCCGGGACTAGCGGGAGATACGCAGTATTTT.

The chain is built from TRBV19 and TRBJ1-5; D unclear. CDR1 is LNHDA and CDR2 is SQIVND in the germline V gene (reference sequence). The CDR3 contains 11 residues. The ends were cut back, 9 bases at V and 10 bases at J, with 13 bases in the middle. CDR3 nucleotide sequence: TGTGCCAGGGACCTTCACCCCCCCCAGCATTTT. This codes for CARDLHPPQHF.

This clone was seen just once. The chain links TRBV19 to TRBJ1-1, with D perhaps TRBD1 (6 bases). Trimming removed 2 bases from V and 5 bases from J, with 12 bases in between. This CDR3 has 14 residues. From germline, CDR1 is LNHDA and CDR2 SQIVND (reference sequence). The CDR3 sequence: CASSILPGETEAFF. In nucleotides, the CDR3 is TGTGCCAGTAGTATACTTCCAGGGGAGACTGAAGCTTTCTTT.

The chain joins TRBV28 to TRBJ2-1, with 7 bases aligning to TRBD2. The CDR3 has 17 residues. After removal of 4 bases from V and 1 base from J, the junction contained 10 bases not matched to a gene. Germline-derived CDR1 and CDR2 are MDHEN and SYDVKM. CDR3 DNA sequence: TGTGCCAGCAGTTCTGGCGGGAGAGAGGGTTCCTACAATGAGCAGTTCTTC. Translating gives CASSSGGREGSYNEQFF.

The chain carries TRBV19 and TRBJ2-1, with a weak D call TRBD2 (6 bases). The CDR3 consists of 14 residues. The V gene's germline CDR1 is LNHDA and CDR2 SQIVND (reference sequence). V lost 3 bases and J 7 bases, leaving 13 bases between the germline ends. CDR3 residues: CASSIFGSGNEQFF. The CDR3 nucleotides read TGTGCCAGTAGTATCTTCGGGAGTGGAAATGAGCAGTTCTTC.